The clone carrying this T cell receptor beta chain was found once. The source of the sample is a study of blood T cell repertoires in COVID-19. At the level of the study: Sites in the United States, Italy and Spain provided acute and convalescent COVID-19 samples. PBMCs, B-cell-depleted T cells, or T cells were the source of the cDNA or gDNA that made up the material.

In the authors' methods: By means of reference gene primer amplification, nucleated cell counts were estimated. Sequenced by immunoSEQ multiplex PCR; TCRdb stores in-frame clones only, minus some. V and J calls and clone size are as listed in that table; D and trimming were resolved from the DNA. The table records about 160,000 clones, more than 75% of them present only once. The clonotype was recovered from a young man with acute or convalescent COVID-19. The material sequenced was peripheral blood.

The CDR3 bases are TGTGCCAGCAGCTCTCTACAGGGCCACAAAAACATTCAGTACTTC. Amino acids: CASSSLQGHKNIQYF. The rearrangement uses TRBV5-6 and TRBJ2-4, with D possibly being TRBD1 (6 bases). Germline V lookup: CDR1 SGHDT, CDR2 YYEEEE. V lost 3 bases to trimming and J lost 3 bases, with 13 bases between them. The CDR3 is 15 residues long.